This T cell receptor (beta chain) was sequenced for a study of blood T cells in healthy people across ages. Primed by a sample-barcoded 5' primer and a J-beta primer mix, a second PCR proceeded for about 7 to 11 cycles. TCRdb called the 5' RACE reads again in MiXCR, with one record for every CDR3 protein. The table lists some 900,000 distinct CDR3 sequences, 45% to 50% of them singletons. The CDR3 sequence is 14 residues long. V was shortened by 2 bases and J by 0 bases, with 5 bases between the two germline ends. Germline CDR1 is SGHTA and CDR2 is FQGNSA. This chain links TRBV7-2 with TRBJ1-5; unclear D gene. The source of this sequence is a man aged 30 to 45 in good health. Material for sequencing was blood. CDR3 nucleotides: TGTGCCAGCAGCTTACAGGATAGCAATCAGCCCCAGCATTTT. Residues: CASSLQDSNQPQHF.